A selection of T cell receptor beta chains follows, all from one sample in a study of blood T cell repertoires in COVID-19. TCRdb's table, derived via immunoSEQ multiplex PCR, lists solely in-frame clones and lacks some. Here the sample spans approximately 240,000 clones, about 80% being singletons. Sequencing was done on a sample of peripheral blood. These receptors all stem from an older woman with acute or convalescent COVID-19. The CDR3 runs from the conserved cysteine through the conserved F or W. D genes are given only for firm matches. Size tells how often a clone was seen (once, few, many) or the class of an expanded clone, and some rows leave it out.

v_gene	d_gene	abundance	j_gene	CDR3nt	CDR3aa
TRBV4-1	TRBD2	once	TRBJ2-1	TGCGCCAGCAGCCAAGACGGGGACTACTACAATGAGCAGTTCTTC	CASSQDGDYYNEQFF
TRBV7-9	.	.	TRBJ1-4	TGTGCCAGCAGCTTAAGAACGGGGTTTAATGAAAAACTGTTTTTT	CASSLRTGFNEKLFF
TRBV5-1	TRBD2	few	TRBJ2-1	TGCGCCAGCAGCTTGGTAGCGGGGGGGCCAGATGAGCAGTTCTTC	CASSLVAGGPDEQFF
TRBV11-2	.	.	TRBJ2-1	TGTGCCAGCAGCCTCACTGGGAGTCGGTACAATGAGCAGTTCTTC	CASSLTGSRYNEQFF
TRBV7-9	.	.	TRBJ1-3	TGTGCCAGCAGCTCGACAGGTGTAAGCTCTGGAAACACCATATATTTT	CASSSTGVSSGNTIYF
TRBV2	TRBD1	many	TRBJ1-2	TGTGCCAGCACTTCGACAGGGACATATGGCTACACCTTC	CASTSTGTYGYTF
TRBV5-1	TRBD1	few	TRBJ1-2	TGCGCCAGCAGCCGGGGACAGGGAGACTATGGCTACACCTTC	CASSRGQGDYGYTF
TRBV6-6	TRBD1	.	TRBJ2-1	TGTGCCAGCAGTTCCCGACAGGGGGCCCACAATGAGCAGTTCTTC	CASSSRQGAHNEQFF
TRBV6-5	TRBD1	few	TRBJ1-2	TGTGCCAGCAGCTTGACAGGGGGTGGCTACACCTTC	CASSLTGGGYTF
TRBV27	TRBD1	.	TRBJ1-5	TGTGCCAGCAACCCCCTTATGGGTCTGACAGGGGCAGTACAGCCCCAGCATTTT	CASNPLMGLTGAVQPQHF
TRBV5-4	TRBD1	.	TRBJ1-5	TGTGCCAGCAGCCCATCCCCAGGGGGTGATCAGCCCCAGCATTTT	CASSPSPGGDQPQHF
TRBV6-5	TRBD1	.	TRBJ2-5	TGTGCCAGCACTCATGGACAGGGGATTGGAGAGACCCAGTACTTC	CASTHGQGIGETQYF
TRBV5-6	TRBD1	.	TRBJ1-1	TGTGCCAGCAGCCCGGTCGGCAGGGGGCGGGCCATGAACACTGAAGCTTTCTTT	CASSPVGRGRAMNTEAFF
TRBV20-1	TRBD2	.	TRBJ2-3	TGCAGTGCTAGTGCTCGCGGGGGGGCATTGTATACGCAGTATTTT	CSASARGGALYTQYF
TRBV25-1	TRBD1	.	TRBJ1-2	TGTGCCACCCGGGACAGTACGACCTATGGCTACACCTTC	CATRDSTTYGYTF
TRBV2	.	.	TRBJ1-1	TGTGCCAGCAGCACAGGGAACACTGAAGCTTTCTTT	CASSTGNTEAFF
TRBV5-1	.	.	TRBJ2-5	TGCGCCAGCAGCAACAACGAAGAGACCCAGTACTTC	CASSNNEETQYF
TRBV5-1	.	.	TRBJ2-2	TGCGCCAGCAGCTTGGCCATGGGGCCCCCAGATAGCAATGTGGAGCTGTTTTTT	CASSLAMGPPDSNVELFF
TRBV9	TRBD2	.	TRBJ2-1	TGTGCCAGCAGCGTAGGGGCGGGGGGCCGCGATGAGCAGTTCTTC	CASSVGAGGRDEQFF
TRBV29-1	.	.	TRBJ2-7	TGCAGCGTTCGGCCCGGGGGTGAATTATTCGAGCAGTACTTC	CSVRPGGELFEQYF
TRBV6-1	.	once	TRBJ2-1	TGTGCCAGCAGTGAAACTAGCTTCAATGAGCAGTTCTTC	CASSETSFNEQFF
TRBV27	.	.	TRBJ1-2	TGTGCCAGCACCCTCCGAGCCGGCTATGGCTACACCTTC	CASTLRAGYGYTF
TRBV5-1	TRBD1	.	TRBJ2-1	TGCGCCAGCAGCAAAGGGACAGGGGGCATTGAGCAGTTCTTC	CASSKGTGGIEQFF
TRBV2	TRBD2	.	TRBJ2-3	TGTGCCAGCAGGGAACTAGCGGGGAGCACAGATACGCAGTATTTT	CASRELAGSTDTQYF
TRBV2	.	.	TRBJ1-2	TGTGCCAGCAATCGGGGTTTTTATGGCTACACCTTC	CASNRGFYGYTF
TRBV5-6	.	few	TRBJ2-1	TGTGCCAGCAGCTTGTTGTACGGGGAGCAGTTCTTC	CASSLLYGEQFF
TRBV19	.	.	TRBJ1-1	TGTGCCAGTAGTATTCGAGGGGCAGGGGCGAACACTGAAGCTTTCTTT	CASSIRGAGANTEAFF
TRBV9	TRBD2	.	TRBJ2-6	TGTGCCAGCAGCTTTATACCCGGGACTAGTTTTGGGGCCAACGTCCTGACTTTC	CASSFIPGTSFGANVLTF
TRBV11-1	TRBD2	.	TRBJ2-7	TGTGCCAGCAGCTTCACTAGCGGGGTTTACGAGCAGTACTTC	CASSFTSGVYEQYF
TRBV6-5	TRBD2	.	TRBJ2-1	TGTGCCAGCAGCAGCGGGGGGGCCATTAATGAGCAGTTCTTC	CASSSGGAINEQFF
TRBV7-2	TRBD1	.	TRBJ1-2	TGTGCCAGCAGCCCCGATAGAGGACAGGGCTATGGCTACACCTTC	CASSPDRGQGYGYTF
TRBV3-1/TRBV3-2	.	.	TRBJ1-6	TGTGCCAGCAGCCATGCAGATAATTCACCCCTCCACTTT	CASSHADNSPLHF
TRBV12-3/TRBV12-4	.	.	TRBJ1-2	TGTGCCAGCAGCGCTCCTAACGTCTATGGCTACACCTTC	CASSAPNVYGYTF
TRBV5-1	TRBD1	.	TRBJ1-1	TGCGCCAGCAGCCCCCCCAACAGGGGTGGGATGAACACTGAAGCTTTCTTT	CASSPPNRGGMNTEAFF
TRBV7-2	TRBD1	.	TRBJ2-1	TGTGCCAGCAGCCCACGTGGAGACAGGGTAACCGGTGAGCAGTTCTTC	CASSPRGDRVTGEQFF
TRBV19	TRBD1	.	TRBJ2-5	TGTGCCACATCACATCGGACAGGCCAAGAGACCCAGTACTTC	CATSHRTGQETQYF
TRBV27	.	.	TRBJ1-2	TGTGCCAGCAGTTCGACGGGAATCTATGGCTACACCTTC	CASSSTGIYGYTF
TRBV19	TRBD1	.	TRBJ2-5	TGTGCCAGTAGTATAGCCCTCCGCGGGACAGGGATGGGGGACTACCAAGAGACCCAGTACTTC	CASSIALRGTGMGDYQETQYF
TRBV6-5	TRBD1	.	TRBJ1-2	TGTGCCGGCGACAGGGGAAACCGCGATACGCGGTTATTC	CAGDRGNRDTRLF
TRBV5-1	.	.	TRBJ1-4	TGCGCCAGCAGCTTGGGCCGGAATGAAAAACTGTTTTTT	CASSLGRNEKLFF
TRBV2	.	.	TRBJ1-6	TGTGCCAGCAGGGAAAACAATCATCTTCCCTCTTCACCCCTCCACTTT	CASRENNHLPSSPLHF
TRBV19	.	few	TRBJ1-2	TGTGCCAGTAGTATCGACAGAGACTATGGCTACACCTTC	CASSIDRDYGYTF
TRBV6-5	TRBD1	.	TRBJ1-1	TGTGCCAGCAGTTATACCACAGGGGGCCAAGCTTTCTTT	CASSYTTGGQAFF
TRBV4-2	.	.	TRBJ2-2	TGTGCCAGCAGCCCCAACGACAGGGAGGTGCGTGTTGGCGGGGAGCTGTTTTTT	CASSPNDREVRVGGELFF